This paragraph reports one TCR beta chain. Antigen unknown. Other DNA sequences in this specimen translate into the identical CDR3. Execution of the assay was at deep level. The repertoire was sequenced with immunoSEQ multiplex PCR; TCRdb's copy has only in-frame clones and lacks some. The sample shows about 2.1 million clones, about 93% of them seen only once. V was pared by 0 bases and J by 2 bases, with 2 bases of the junction left unmatched. Per germline, CDR1 MDHEN and CDR2 SYDVKM. The CDR3 sequence is 16 residues long. These data come from a study of shared clonotypes between healthy human individuals. The study, taken as a whole, reports: Generally, naive subsets (rather than memory subsets) showed larger estimated richness. The expectation was that sequencing depth would affect clonotype sharing among donors. Sampling covered blood only; tissue repertoires likely differ.

Naive CD8 cells comprised CD45RO-negative, CCR7-positively selected cells, excluding terminally differentiated effector memory CD45RA+ cells. This sequence originates from a man between 18 and 29 years old in good health. Some clones in this sample may be carry-over from other donors' samples. This chain links TRBV28 with TRBJ1-5; 9 bases map to TRBD1. The source material was naive CD8+ T cells from PBMCs. CDR3 loop: CASSLWGQGGNQPQHF. CDR3 in DNA: TGTGCCAGCAGTTTATGGGGACAGGGTGGCAATCAGCCCCAGCATTTT.